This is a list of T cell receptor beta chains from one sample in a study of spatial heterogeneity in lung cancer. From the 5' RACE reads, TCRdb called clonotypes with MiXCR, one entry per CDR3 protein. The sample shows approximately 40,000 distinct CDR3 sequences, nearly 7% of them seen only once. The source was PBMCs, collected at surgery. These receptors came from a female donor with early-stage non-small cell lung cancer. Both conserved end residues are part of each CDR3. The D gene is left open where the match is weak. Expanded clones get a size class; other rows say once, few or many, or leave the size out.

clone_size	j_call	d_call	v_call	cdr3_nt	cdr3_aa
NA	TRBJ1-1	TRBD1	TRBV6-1	TGTGCCAGCAGTATGACAGGGGTGAACACTGAAGCTTTCTTT	CASSMTGVNTEAFF
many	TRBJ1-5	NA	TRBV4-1	TGCGCCAGCAGCCAAGAGGGGGGTGGCAATCAGCCCCAGCATTTT	CASSQEGGGNQPQHF
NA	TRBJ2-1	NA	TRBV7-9	TGTGCCAGCAGCCCCTTGGGGGGGGGCAAGAATGAGCAGTTCTTC	CASSPLGGGKNEQFF
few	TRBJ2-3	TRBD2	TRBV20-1	TGCAGTGCTAGAGATAGAGTAAGCGGGGGGGCCCTCGTCGCAGATACGCAGTATTTT	CSARDRVSGGALVADTQYF
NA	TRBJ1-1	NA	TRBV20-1	TGCAGTGCTAGAGGTACGCTCAGTGGACAGAACACTGAAGCTTTCTTT	CSARGTLSGQNTEAFF
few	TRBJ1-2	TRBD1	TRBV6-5	TGTGCCAGCAGCCCCAGGGGGGACAGAAACTATGGCTACACCTTC	CASSPRGDRNYGYTF
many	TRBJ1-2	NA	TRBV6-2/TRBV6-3	TGTGCCAGCACCCCCACCACGCTCGGCTATGGCTACACCTTC	CASTPTTLGYGYTF
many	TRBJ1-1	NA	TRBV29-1	TGCAGCGTTGATAGAAGGGCCCTAAACACTGAAGCTTTCTTT	CSVDRRALNTEAFF
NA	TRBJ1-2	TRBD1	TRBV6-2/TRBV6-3	TGTGCCAGCAGGACAGGGCACGGTGATGGCTACACCTTC	CASRTGHGDGYTF
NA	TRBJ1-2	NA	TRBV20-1	TGCAGTGCTAGAGATCTGGGTTCCTATGGCTACACCTTC	CSARDLGSYGYTF
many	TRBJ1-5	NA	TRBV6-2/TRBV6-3	TGTGCCAGCAGTCGGGACGGCTTTAATCAGCCCCAGCATTTT	CASSRDGFNQPQHF
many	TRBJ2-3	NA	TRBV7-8	TGTGCCAGCAGCTCCCCCCTGCGGGGCAGGAGCACAGATACGCAGTATTTT	CASSSPLRGRSTDTQYF
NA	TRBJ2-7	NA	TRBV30	TGTGCCTGGAGGGGCAGGGCTGGCGAGCAGTACTTC	CAWRGRAGEQYF
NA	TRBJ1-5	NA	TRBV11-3	TGTGCCAGCAGCTTAGTAGGGCCACCGGGCTTACCGGGGGTCAATCAGCCCCAGCATTTT	CASSLVGPPGLPGVNQPQHF
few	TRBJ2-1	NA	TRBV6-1	TGTGCCAGCATTGGTACCGCGACCTGGGGTGAGCAGTTCTTC	CASIGTATWGEQFF
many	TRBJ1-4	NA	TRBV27	TGTGCCAGCCGTAGGCAGGAGGTAGGAGAAAAACTGTTTTTT	CASRRQEVGEKLFF
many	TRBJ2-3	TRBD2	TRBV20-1	TGCAGTGCTAGCGGGGGGGCAGATACGCAGTATTTT	CSASGGADTQYF
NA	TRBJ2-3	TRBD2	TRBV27	TGTGCCAGCAGTCCCGGACCTGCGGGGGGGGTCACAGATACGCAGTATTTT	CASSPGPAGGVTDTQYF
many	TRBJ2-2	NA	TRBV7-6	TGTGCCAGCAGCTTCTCGCCCAGTGAGAACACCGGGGAGCTGTTTTTT	CASSFSPSENTGELFF
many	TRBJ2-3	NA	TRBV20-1	TGCAGTGCTAGCCTGGTGATGGATACGCAGTATTTT	CSASLVMDTQYF
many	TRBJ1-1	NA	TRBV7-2	TGTGCCAGCAGCTCAAAGAGCGGGCCCCCAGTTTCTGAAGCTTTCTTT	CASSSKSGPPVSEAFF
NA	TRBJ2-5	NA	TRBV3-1	TGTGCCAGCAGCCAAGTCTCGAGGATGGAGACCCAGTACTTC	CASSQVSRMETQYF
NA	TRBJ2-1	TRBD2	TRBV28	TGTGCCAGCATCCCCCGGGTGGGCGGGGGGTTCAATGAGCAGTTCTTC	CASIPRVGGGFNEQFF
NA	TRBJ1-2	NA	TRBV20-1	TGCAGTGCTAGTGGGACTCTACGTGGCTACACCTTC	CSASGTLRGYTF
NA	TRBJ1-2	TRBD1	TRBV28	TGTGCCAGCAGCGCAGACAGGGGGGCTAGCTATGGCTACACCTTC	CASSADRGASYGYTF
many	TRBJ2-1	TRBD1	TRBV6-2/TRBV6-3	TGTGCCAGCACGACTGTGGACAGGGGGGTAGTGAGTGAGCAGTTCTTC	CASTTVDRGVVSEQFF
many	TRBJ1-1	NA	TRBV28	TGTGCCAGCAGTTTAGAGGCGGGGAGCACTGAAGCTTTCTTT	CASSLEAGSTEAFF
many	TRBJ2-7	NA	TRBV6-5	TGTGCCAGCAGACCGCTCCGGACTTGGGGGGACCCAGCCTACGAGCAGTACTTC	CASRPLRTWGDPAYEQYF
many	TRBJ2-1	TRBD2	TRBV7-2	TGTGCCAGCAGCTCTAGCGGGAACTCCTACAATGAGCAGTTCTTC	CASSSSGNSYNEQFF
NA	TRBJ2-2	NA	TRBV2	TGTGCCAGCCTGTCCCCGGGGGCCGGGGAGCTGTTTTTT	CASLSPGAGELFF
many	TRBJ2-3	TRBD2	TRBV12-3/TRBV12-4	TGTGCCAGCAGTAGGACTAGCGGGGGGGCTGATACGCAGTATTTT	CASSRTSGGADTQYF
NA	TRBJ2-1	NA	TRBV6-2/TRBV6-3	TGTGCCAGCAGTTACCGCAATGAGCAGTTCTTC	CASSYRNEQFF